Presented here are 15 T cell receptor beta chains from one specimen sequenced in a study of blood T cell repertoires in COVID-19 (dated by TCRdb to the early 2020s). The library was prepared using the immunoSEQ multiplex PCR assay. TCRdb holds this immuneACCESS table with in-frame rearrangements only. Some clones are missing; in checked studies, unresolved V genes explain under half, and the rest has no known cause. Present in this sample are some 22,000 clones, roughly 84% of which were seen just once. The ten largest clones capture about 48% of the sample. Sequencing was carried out using peripheral blood. The source is a man in his 70s with acute or convalescent COVID-19.

This clone appeared a few times. The J gene is TRBJ1-2, the V gene TRBV15; D ambiguous. The V end lost 3 bases, the J end lost 0 bases, and 17 bases lay between the germline ends. The CDR3 totals 17 residues. Per the germline V gene, CDR1 is LNHNV and CDR2 is YYDKDF (reference sequence). The CDR3 DNA sequence: TGTGCCACCAGCAGTTACCCCCTTCGAGAGGCTAACTATGGCTACACCTTC. It specifies CATSSYPLREANYGYTF.

This clone showed up just once. V gene TRBV19 combines with J gene TRBJ1-2; a possible D gene is TRBD1 (6 bases). Germline V gene lookup returns CDR1 LNHDA and CDR2 SQIVND (reference sequence). V dropped 5 bases and J dropped 8 bases, with 21 bases sitting between them. This CDR3 has 15 amino acids. CDR3 residues: CASSPGGGTRGGYTF. DNA of the CDR3: TGTGCCAGTAGTCCCGGGGGGGGGACAAGAGGAGGCTACACCTTC. The variable domain in full, with the rest retrieved from reference TRBV19 and TRBJ1-2, is DGGITQSPKYLFRKEGQNVTLSCEQNLNHDAMYWYRQDPGQGLRLIYYSQIVNDFQKGDIAEGYSVSREKKESFPLTVTSAQKNPTAFYLCASSPGGGTRGGYTFGSGTRLTVV.

This chain links TRBV9 with TRBJ1-4; 9 bases map to TRBD1. The CDR3 runs 15 residues. Germline V gives CDR1 SGDLS, CDR2 YYNGEE. V lost 4 bases, J lost 8 bases, and 9 bases stayed unmatched. The CDR3 region has the DNA TGTGCCAGCAGCACCTCCGGGACAGGGATCGAAAAACTGTTTTTT. Protein product: CASSTSGTGIEKLFF. Full variable domain (missing parts from reference TRBV9 and TRBJ1-4): DSGVTQTPKHLITATGQRVTLRCSPRSGDLSVYWYQQSLDQGLQFLIQYYNGEERAKGNILERFSAQQFPDLHSELNLSSLELGDSALYFCASSTSGTGIEKLFFGSGTQLSVL.

This chain joins TRBV24-1 and TRBJ2-2; maybe TRBD1 (6 bases). CDR3 length equals 15 residues. V was cut by 3 bases and J by 8 bases, with 15 bases left in between. Germline values: CDR1 KGHDR, CDR2 SFDVKD. CDR3 in amino acids: CATSDHGTINGELFF. The CDR3 DNA reads as TGTGCCACCAGTGATCACGGGACAATCAATGGGGAGCTGTTTTTT.

The chain recombines TRBV5-1 with TRBJ1-2, with TRBD1 matching over 7 bases. The trim removed 1 base at V and 2 bases at J, leaving 2 bases unmatched. The CDR3 spans 14 residues. Germline loops: CDR1 SGHRS, CDR2 YFSETQ. The chain's CDR3 is CASSLLGQNYGYTF. The CDR3 nucleotides are TGCGCCAGCAGCTTGTTGGGACAGAACTATGGCTACACCTTC.

The V call is TRBV18, the J call TRBJ1-1; TRBD1 aligns across 10 bases. CDR1 is KGHSH, CDR2 LQKENI, per germline. The CDR3 runs 15 residues. V lost 0 bases to trimming and J lost 4 bases; unmatched junction nucleotides: 2. The CDR3 here is CASSPPDRGPTEAFF. The CDR3 region has the DNA TGTGCCAGCTCACCACCCGACAGGGGGCCCACTGAAGCTTTCTTT.

This chain connects TRBV10-3 to TRBJ2-1; 8 bases map to TRBD2. The CDR3 runs to 15 residues. V was clipped by 11 bases and J by 8 bases; unmatched bases: 17. CDR1 is ENHRY, CDR2 SYGVKD, per germline. CDR3 sequence: CASRGNLAGHDEQFF. CDR3 DNA: TGTGCCTCCCGAGGAAACTTAGCGGGGCATGATGAGCAGTTCTTC.

This clone was detected only once. The chain joins TRBV7-9 to TRBJ1-5; no reliable D call. CDR3 size: 14 residues. Trimming removed 4 bases at V and 0 bases at J, with 7 bases between. Looked up from germline, CDR1 is SEHNR and CDR2 is FQNEAQ (reference sequence). CDR3 sequence: CASSSPYSNQPQHF. CDR3 DNA: TGTGCCAGCAGCTCCCCTTATAGCAATCAGCCCCAGCATTTT.

The V gene is TRBV19, the J gene TRBJ1-3; 8 bases agree with TRBD1. Germline V gene sequence: CDR1 LNHDA, CDR2 SQIVND (reference sequence). CDR3 length: 16 amino acids. The ends lost 5 bases at V and 1 base at J; junction bases unmatched: 7. CDR3: CASSPSGQGSGNTIYF. The DNA of the CDR3 is TGTGCCAGTAGTCCATCAGGACAGGGATCTGGAAACACCATATATTTT.

V and J are TRBV9 and TRBJ1-6; TRBD1 matches 7 bases. The V segment lost 4 bases and the J segment 9 bases; nucleotides outside the gene matches: 1. Germline V lookup: CDR1 SGDLS, CDR2 YYNGEE. This CDR3 contains 12 residues. Here the CDR3 reads CASSRDSSPLHF. CDR3 nucleotide sequence: TGTGCCAGCAGCAGGGACAGTTCACCCCTCCACTTT.

There are a few counts of this clone. The V and J genes are TRBV30 and TRBJ1-5; D gene ambiguous. This CDR3 contains 11 residues. The V and J ends lost 2 bases and 5 bases respectively, with 4 bases between them. Germline CDR1 reads GTSNPN; CDR2 reads SVGIG (reference sequence). The CDR3 DNA reads TGTGCCTGGAGTATAGATCAGCCCCAGCATTTT. Protein sequence: CAWSIDQPQHF.

The V and J genes are TRBV15 and TRBJ2-1, with TRBD2 identical over 10 bases. V shed 8 bases, J shed 4 bases, and the junction held 5 bases outside the gene matches. The germline V gene has CDR1 LNHNV and CDR2 YYDKDF (reference sequence). The CDR3 contains 14 residues. This CDR3 reads CATRTSGIYNEQFF. The DNA of the CDR3 is TGTGCCACCCGCACTAGCGGGATTTACAATGAGCAGTTCTTC.

The chain couples TRBV7-8 to TRBJ1-1; 7 nucleotides line up with TRBD1. Germline V gene lookup returns CDR1 SGHVS and CDR2 FQNEAQ. This CDR3 region has 15 residues. V gave up 5 bases and J gave up 2 bases; unmatched junction bases: 8. CDR3 nucleotide sequence: TGTGCCAGCAGCCCGGGGACAGCGACTAACACTGAAGCTTTCTTT. This translates into CASSPGTATNTEAFF.

This rearrangement joins TRBV7-8 to TRBJ2-1; D gene ambiguous. Germline V lookup: CDR1 SGHVS, CDR2 FQNEAQ. V was shortened by 1 base and J by 4 bases, with 8 bases between the two germline ends. This CDR3 comprises 14 residues. The CDR3 loop is CASSLVDRYNEQFF. The CDR3 nucleotides are TGTGCCAGCAGCTTAGTTGATCGGTACAATGAGCAGTTCTTC.

This chain uses TRBV11-2 with TRBJ2-3, with 7 bases lining up with TRBD2. V dropped 4 bases and J dropped 9; count of bases not matched to a gene: 7. This CDR3 comprises 13 residues. Germline lookup yields CDR1 SGHAT and CDR2 FQNNGV. Here the CDR3 reads CASSYAEAGTQYF. CDR3 DNA: TGTGCCAGCAGCTATGCGGAAGCGGGGACGCAGTATTTT.